The 27 T cell receptor beta chains below come from one sample, sequenced in a study of tumor-infiltrating lymphocytes in primary liver carcinoma. Each 20-30 mg portion of unsorted bulk tissue served as the source for co-extraction of RNA and DNA. The researchers produced TCR beta cDNA from 500 ng total RNA with a constant-region primer. Library construction for TCR beta comprised three nested multiplex PCR rounds performed with slightly modified ARM-PCR. The first two PCR rounds used TRBV1-TRBV30 primers with a Cbeta primer, roughly 10 cycles each. TCRdb reprocessed the multiplex PCR reads with MiXCR, giving one entry per CDR3 protein. The sample includes roughly 50,000 distinct CDR3 sequences, over 65% of them seen just once. Sequenced input: liver tumor tissue from sampling region 2. Described subset: tumor region T2, inferior pole. These receptors originate from a man aged 35 to 55 with primary liver carcinoma and hepatitis B virus infection.

This clonotype was observed at least ten times. This sequence joins TRBV13 and TRBJ2-7; D gene ambiguous. The CDR3 has 16 amino acids. V gave up 5 bases and J gave up 0 bases, with 17 bases separating them. CDR1 and CDR2 (germline): PRHDT, FYEKMQ (reference sequence). CDR3 sequence reads: CASSRAHRMSSYEQYF. For the CDR3, the DNA is TGTGCCAGCAGCCGAGCTCACCGGATGAGCTCCTACGAGCAGTACTTC.

The chain joins TRBV11-2 to TRBJ2-1; no firm D call. Trimming pared 11 bases from V and 13 bases from J, leaving 30 bases between. The length of the CDR3 is 15 residues. From germline, CDR1 is SGHAT and CDR2 FQNNGV. The CDR3 region is CAAGQDQASYNKQFF. For the CDR3, the DNA is TGTGCCGCCGGGCAAGACCAGGCATCCTACAATAAACAGTTCTTC.

This rearrangement joins TRBV9 to TRBJ2-1; 9 bases agree with TRBD1. V dropped 4 bases and J dropped 4; count of bases not matched to a gene: 9. The CDR3 has 16 residues. Germline lookup yields CDR1 SGDLS and CDR2 YYNGEE. CDR3 sequence (DNA): TGTGCCAGCAGCATAGAGTGGGGGACAGGGTACAATGAGCAGTTCTTC. Translating gives CASSIEWGTGYNEQFF.

This clonotype showed up many times. CDR3 bases: TGCGCCAGCGTTGGGGGTTCAGGGAACACTGAAGCTTTCTTT. Its protein is CASVGGSGNTEAFF. The rearrangement uses TRBV5-1 and TRBJ1-1; D may be TRBD1 (5 bases). The V end was cut by 7 bases, the J end by 1 base, with 14 bases between. The CDR3 contains 14 residues. The germline V gene has CDR1 SGHRS and CDR2 YFSETQ.

With regard to this clonotype: In this CDR3 the conserved last residue, phenylalanine or tryptophan, is missing, so a read error is likely. The limits of the CDR3 on the DNA are not certain, so only TCRdb's listed CDR3 is given. The V call is TRBV29-1, the J call TRBJ1-1. The CDR3 has 13 residues if both end residues are counted. The germline gives CDR1 SQVTM, CDR2 ANQGSEA. This CDR3 is CSVVHSSNTETFL.

With regard to this clonotype: A much larger clone lies a single base off, so this may be a read error. The chain employs TRBV18 and TRBJ1-4, with D perhaps matching TRBD1 (6 bases). Germline CDR1 is KGHSH and CDR2 is LQKENI. The CDR3 contains 17 residues. CDR3 sequence: CARSLHAAGAANEKLFF. The CDR3 DNA follows: TGTGCCAGATCACTCCACGCAGCAGGGGCGGCTAATGAAAAACTGTTTTTT.

This clonotype was counted many times. The J gene is TRBJ1-2, the V gene TRBV4-1; 8 bases are a match to TRBD1. This CDR3 is 17 amino acids long. Germline CDR1 MGHRA, CDR2 YSYEKL. With 0 bases clipped from V and 2 bases from J, the junction kept 8 bases outside the gene matches. CDR3 coding DNA: TGCGCCAGCAGCCAAGAAGTCAACAGGGGGAGGAACTATGGCTACACCTTC. Protein product: CASSQEVNRGRNYGYTF.

A word on this clonotype: A junction boundary mismatches the germline segment, possibly from a read error. This chain joins TRBV10-3 and TRBJ1-1; D may be TRBD1 (5 bases). Per germline, CDR1 ENHRY and CDR2 SYGVKD. The CDR3 has 14 amino acids. CDR3 amino acids: CVTVWGPPDGEVFF. In DNA form, the CDR3 reads TGTGTCACCGTTTGGGGCCCTCCCGACGGGGAAGTTTTCTTT.

This clonotype ranks as medium-sized. The chain uses TRBV11-2 and TRBJ2-7; D is unresolved. The CDR3 is 14 amino acids. Trimming took 3 bases from V and 3 from J, leaving 12 bases between them. CDR1 is SGHAT and CDR2 is FQNNGV in the germline V gene. The CDR3 nucleotides are TGTGCCAGCAGCTTTGTAGGGTTGTACTACGAGCAGTACTTC. It is translated as CASSFVGLYYEQYF.

On this clonotype: A clone one base away is much larger, so this may be a read error. V is TRBV24-1 and J is TRBJ2-5; possible D gene TRBD2, 5 bases. The CDR3 is made up of 14 amino acids. The V gene lost 4 bases and the J gene lost 4 bases, with 12 bases spanning the gap. The germline V gene has CDR1 KGHDR and CDR2 SFDVKD. This CDR3 is CATSEPGLGETQYF. The CDR3, as DNA: TGTGCCACCAGTGAACCCGGACTGGGAGAGACCCAGTACTTC.

This chain uses TRBV20-1 with TRBJ1-1, with a weak D call TRBD1 (6 bases). CDR3 length: 13 amino acids. V was trimmed by 1 base and J by 3 bases, leaving 9 bases between them. The germline V gene has CDR1 DFQATT and CDR2 SNEGSKA (reference sequence). The chain's CDR3 is CSARVSGDTEAFF. The CDR3 DNA follows: TGCAGTGCTAGAGTTTCAGGGGACACTGAAGCTTTCTTT.

Notes on this clonotype: The junction departs from the called germline gene at one end, perhaps through a read error. The chain links TRBV19 to TRBJ2-2; the D gene could be TRBD1 or TRBD2 (5 bases each). Germline CDR1 LNHDA, CDR2 SQIVND (reference sequence). This CDR3 has 15 residues. The CDR3 nucleotides are TGTGCCAGTAGCCGTGTCGACGGAAACACCGGGGACCTGTTTTTT. It translates to CASSRVDGNTGDLFF.

Comments on this clonotype: A read error may produce the germline difference seen at one junction end. The chain combines TRBV29-1 with TRBJ2-1; TRBD1 might be the D (6 bases). The CDR3 extends over 13 amino acids. Germline assignment: CDR1 SQVTM and CDR2 ANQGSEA. The CDR3, as DNA: TGCAGTGTTGAAAAATCAGGGGTTGATGAGCAGTTCTTC. Encoded protein: CSVEKSGVDEQFF.

This clonotype was counted a single time. A much bigger clone sits one base away, suggesting this may be a read error. The chain employs TRBV28 and TRBJ2-5, with 8 bases fitting TRBD2. The CDR3 loop spans 15 amino acids. With 4 bases clipped from V and 5 bases from J, the junction kept 9 bases outside the gene matches. Germline V CDR1 and CDR2: MDHEN, SYDVKM. This CDR3 is CASSSIAGWPETQYF. The CDR3 bases are TGTGCCAGCAGTTCCATAGCGGGATGGCCGGAGACCCAGTACTTC.

About this clonotype: A junction boundary mismatches the germline segment, possibly from a read error. V gene TRBV7-9 combines with J gene TRBJ1-1; 8 bases line up with TRBD1. The CDR3 covers 13 residues. Germline V CDR1 and CDR2: SEHNR, FQNEAQ (reference sequence). The CDR3 sequence is CASSSSGGTEVFF. In nucleotides, the CDR3 is TGTGCCAGCAGCTCGTCAGGGGGCACTGAAGTTTTCTTT.

This clonotype was observed once. CDR3 region: CASSYDGGPYEQYF. The CDR3 DNA is TGTGCCAGCAGTTATGACGGGGGTCCCTACGAGCAGTACTTC. The chain uses TRBV6-5 and TRBJ2-7, with D maybe TRBD2 (6 bases). Germline CDR1 is MNHEY and CDR2 is SVGAGI. The CDR3 loop spans 14 amino acids. V was shortened by 3 bases and J by 2 bases, with 11 bases between the two germline ends.

Notes on this clonotype: Relative to the germline gene, one junction end is altered; a read error may explain this. The chain employs TRBV14 and TRBJ2-1; TRBD1 aligns across 9 bases. The CDR3 is 15 residues long. Germline CDR1 is SGHDN and CDR2 is FVKESK. DNA for the CDR3: TGTGTCAGCAGCCATCGGGACAGGGTCTACAACGAGCAGTTCTTC. Its protein product is CVSSHRDRVYNEQFF. Variable domain in full (rest from reference TRBV14 and TRBJ2-1): EAGVTQFPSHSVIEKGQTVTLRCDPISGHDNLYWYRRVMGKEIKFLLHFVKESKQDESGMPNNRFLAERTGGTYSTLKVQPAELEDSGVYFCVSSHRDRVYNEQFFGPGTRLTVL.

As for this clonotype: A much larger clone sits a single nucleotide away, making a read error possible. This chain links TRBV30 with TRBJ2-2, with D uncertain. Per the germline V gene, CDR1 is GTSNPN and CDR2 is SVGIG (reference sequence). V shed 4 bases and J shed 0 bases, with 9 bases lying between them. The CDR3 spans 14 residues. The CDR3 DNA sequence: TGTGCCTGGAATAGGACGGCGAACACCGGGGAGCTGTTTTTT. Protein sequence: CAWNRTANTGELFF.

As to this clonotype: At one end, the junction sequence differs from germline, possibly due to a read error. The chain carries TRBV11-2 and TRBJ2-1, with 14 bases lining up with TRBD2. Germline V gene data show CDR1 as SGHAT and CDR2 as FQNNGV. The CDR3 loop spans 16 amino acids. The CDR3 region is CGSSYSSTSGRGGGFF. The CDR3 DNA is TGTGGCAGCAGTTACTCTTCGACTAGCGGGAGGGGAGGCGGATTCTTC.

About this clonotype: At one end, the junction sequence differs from germline, possibly due to a read error. The chain carries TRBV4-2 and TRBJ2-7; TRBD2 is a possible D gene (6 bases). The CDR3 totals 15 residues. Per the germline V gene, CDR1 is LGHNA and CDR2 is YNFKEQ. The CDR3, as DNA: TGTGTCAGCAGCCAATGGGCAGGACTATCCTACGAGCAGTATTTC. This codes for CVSSQWAGLSYEQYF.

With regard to this clonotype: Compared with germline, one end of the junction differs, possibly owing to a read error. The chain employs TRBV7-9 and TRBJ2-5; 10 bases line up with TRBD1. The germline CDR1 and CDR2 sequences are SEHNR and FQNEAQ (reference sequence). CDR3 length equals 16 residues. CDR3 DNA sequence: TGTGTCAGCAGCTCGAGGGACAGGGGTGTTCAAGAGACCCAGTACTTC. This encodes CVSSSRDRGVQETQYF.

The chain has TRBV4-1 and TRBJ2-1; D might be TRBD1 or TRBD2, each matching 5 bases. V gave up 1 base and J gave up 12 bases, with 13 bases separating them. Germline V gene data show CDR1 as MGHRA and CDR2 as YSYEKL. This CDR3 has 13 amino acids. In nucleotides, the CDR3 is TGCGCCAGCAGCCAAGCCCTCCCGAGGGGGCAGTTCTTC. This encodes CASSQALPRGQFF.

Points on this clonotype: The CDR3 ends on some other residue instead of the conserved phenylalanine or tryptophan, so this is likely a read error. The chain uses TRBV29-1 and TRBJ2-7, with D hard to call. V was cut by 5 bases and J by 0 bases, with 11 bases left in between. The CDR3 is 13 residues long. Per the germline V gene, CDR1 is SQVTM and CDR2 is ANQGSEA. CDR3 residues: CSVLVESSYEQYY. In DNA, the CDR3 is TGCAGCGTTCTAGTGGAGAGCTCCTACGAGCAGTACTAC.

This clonotype was observed a few times. Because it lacks the conserved phenylalanine or tryptophan at the end, this CDR3 is likely a read error. V and J are TRBV5-1 and TRBJ1-5; D not resolved. Germline V CDR1 and CDR2: SGHRS, YFSETQ. This CDR3 is 13 amino acids long. The germline V and J ends were trimmed by 0 bases and 8 bases, with 9 bases remaining between them. The DNA of the CDR3 is TGCGCCAGCAGCTTGGAGGGTCCTAAGCCCCAGCATTCT. The encoded protein is CASSLEGPKPQHS.

With respect to this clonotype: A read error may be the cause here, since a much bigger clone is one base away. The chain combines TRBV28 with TRBJ1-1; TRBD1 is a possible D gene (6 bases). The CDR3 is 13 amino acids. Trimming took off 11 bases at V and 4 bases at J, with 17 bases between the two ends. CDR1 MDHEN and CDR2 SYDVKM come from the germline V gene. The CDR3 region is CACSIGQSTEAFF. The CDR3, as DNA: TGTGCCTGTTCGATTGGACAGTCCACTGAAGCTTTCTTT.

J is TRBJ2-1 and V is TRBV6-2 or TRBV6-3; D might be TRBD1 (6 bases). Between the trimmed V and J ends, which lost 7 bases and 4 bases, there was a span of 14 bases. This CDR3 has 14 residues. Germline assignment: CDR1 MNHEY and CDR2 SVGEGT. CDR3 coding DNA: TGTGCCAGCACCAGGGGCCCTCTTTACAATGAGCAGTTCTTC. Protein: CASTRGPLYNEQFF.

As to this clonotype: This CDR3 is missing its conserved last phenylalanine or tryptophan, likely due to a read error. The rearrangement uses TRBV7-9 and TRBJ2-1, with a possible D match to TRBD2 (6 bases). The CDR3 spans 17 residues. Deletions cut 0 bases from V and 0 bases from J, with 12 bases between. Germline V gene lookup returns CDR1 SEHNR and CDR2 FQNEAQ (reference sequence). CDR3 sequence: CASSLALGGNSYNEQFL. CDR3 DNA: TGTGCCAGCAGCTTAGCGCTGGGCGGGAACTCCTACAATGAGCAGTTCTTG.